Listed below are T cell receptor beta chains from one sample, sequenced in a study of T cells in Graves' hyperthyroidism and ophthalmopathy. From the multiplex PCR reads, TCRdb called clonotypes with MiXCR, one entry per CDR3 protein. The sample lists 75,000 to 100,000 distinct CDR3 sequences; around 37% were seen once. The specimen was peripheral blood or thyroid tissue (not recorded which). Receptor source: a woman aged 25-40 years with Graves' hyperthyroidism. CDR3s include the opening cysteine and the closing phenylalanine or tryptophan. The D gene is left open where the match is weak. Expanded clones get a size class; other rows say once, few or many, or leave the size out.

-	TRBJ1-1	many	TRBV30	CAWSKGKGTEAFF	TGTGCCTGGAGTAAAGGAAAGGGCACTGAAGCTTTCTTT
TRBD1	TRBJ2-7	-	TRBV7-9	CASSHGQGAGGQEQYF	TGTGCCAGCAGCCACGGACAGGGGGCGGGAGGGCAAGAGCAGTACTTC
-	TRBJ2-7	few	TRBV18	CASSRVFFYEQYF	TGTGCCAGCTCACGGGTCTTTTTCTACGAGCAGTACTTC
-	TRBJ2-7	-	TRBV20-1	CSASPGQEQYF	TGCAGTGCTAGCCCCGGACAGGAGCAGTACTTC
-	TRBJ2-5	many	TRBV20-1	CSASRQTRETQYF	TGCAGTGCTAGTAGACAGACCCGGGAGACCCAGTACTTC
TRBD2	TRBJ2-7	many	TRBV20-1	CSASRGLATYEQYF	TGCAGTGCTAGCCGGGGACTAGCGACCTACGAGCAGTACTTC
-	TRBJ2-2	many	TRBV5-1	CASSLVGIPGELFF	TGCGCCAGCAGCTTGGTCGGGATTCCCGGGGAGCTGTTTTTT
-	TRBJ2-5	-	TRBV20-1	CSAGKPGVRETQYF	TGCAGTGCTGGAAAGCCAGGGGTGAGAGAGACCCAGTACTTC
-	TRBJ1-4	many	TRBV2	CASSRGGGYEKLFF	TGTGCCAGCAGCCGGGGGGGGGGCTATGAAAAACTGTTTTTT
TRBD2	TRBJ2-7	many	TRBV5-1	CASSLGLAGGDYEQYF	TGCGCCAGCAGCTTGGGACTAGCGGGGGGTGACTACGAGCAGTACTTC
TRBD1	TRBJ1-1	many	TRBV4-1	CASSQGQGLNTEAFF	TGCGCCAGCAGCCAGGGACAGGGGCTGAACACTGAAGCTTTCTTT
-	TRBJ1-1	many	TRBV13	CASSLMGGQAFF	TGTGCCAGCAGCTTAATGGGGGGCCAAGCTTTCTTT
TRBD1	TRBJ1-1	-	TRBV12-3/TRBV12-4	CASSWPGQGISDTEAFF	TGTGCCAGCAGTTGGCCGGGACAGGGTATTTCGGACACTGAAGCTTTCTTT
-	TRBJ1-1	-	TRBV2	CASSFLNRLAETEAFF	TGTGCCAGCAGTTTTCTCAACAGGTTAGCGGAGACTGAAGCTTTCTTT
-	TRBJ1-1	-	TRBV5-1	CASSLARQTKAFF	TGTGCCAGCAGCTTGGCCAGACAGACAAAAGCTTTCTTC
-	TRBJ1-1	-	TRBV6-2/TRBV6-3	CASSLRRTGNTEAFF	TGTGCCAGCAGTTTACGCCGAACAGGGAACACTGAAGCTTTCTTT
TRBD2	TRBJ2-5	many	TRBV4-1	CASSQAGGFQETQYF	TGCGCCAGCAGCCAAGCGGGAGGGTTCCAAGAGACCCAGTACTTC
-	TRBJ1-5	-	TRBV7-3	CASSLDTNQPQHF	TGTGCCAGCAGCCTCGACACCAATCAGCCCCAGCATTTT
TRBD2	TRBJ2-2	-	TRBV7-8	CASSRTSGSTGELFF	TGTGCCAGCAGCAGAACTAGCGGGAGCACCGGGGAGCTGTTTTTT
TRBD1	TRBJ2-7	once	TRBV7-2	CASSPRPGQGWNEQYF	TGTGCCAGCAGCCCTCGTCCGGGACAGGGGTGGAACGAGCAGTACTTC
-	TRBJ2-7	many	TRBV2	CALRTPGKYEQYF	TGTGCCTTACGGACCCCGGGAAAGTACGAGCAGTACTTC
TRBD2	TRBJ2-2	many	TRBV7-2	CASSSRLASSWELFF	TGTGCCAGCAGCTCTCGACTAGCTTCATCTTGGGAGCTGTTTTTT
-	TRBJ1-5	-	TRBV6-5	CASSWGGAGQPQHF	TGTGCCAGCAGTTGGGGAGGGGCTGGTCAGCCCCAGCATTTT
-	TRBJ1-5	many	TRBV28	CASRTAGSNQPQHF	TGTGCCAGCAGGACCGCAGGAAGCAATCAGCCCCAGCATTTT
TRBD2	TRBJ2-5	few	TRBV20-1	CSAGLAGETQYF	TGCAGTGCCGGACTAGCGGGAGAGACCCAGTACTTC
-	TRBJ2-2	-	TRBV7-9	CASGPGGGELLF	TGTGCCAGCGGCCCCGGAGGAGGGGAGCTGCTTTTT
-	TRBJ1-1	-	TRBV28	CASSLIGVLNTEAFF	TGTGCCAGCAGTTTGATCGGGGTGTTGAACACTGAAGCTTTCTTT
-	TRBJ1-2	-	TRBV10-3	CAISSFPNYGCTF	TGTGCCATCAGCTCCTTCCCTAACTATGGCTGCACCTTT
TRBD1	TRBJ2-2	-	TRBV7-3	CASSFRQGIRNTGELFF	TGTGCCAGCAGTTTCCGACAGGGCATACGAAACACCGGGGAGCTGTTTTTT
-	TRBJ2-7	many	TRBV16	CASSQSGLEQYF	TGTGCCAGCAGCCAATCAGGTTTGGAGCAGTACTTC
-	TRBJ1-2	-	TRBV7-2	CASSLGGSSYGYTF	TGTGCCAGCAGCTTAGGGGGGTCCAGCTATGGCTACACCTTC
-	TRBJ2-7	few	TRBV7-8	CASSLGAAPTYEQYF	TGTGCCAGCAGCTTAGGGGCGGCTCCCACCTACGAGCAGTACTTC
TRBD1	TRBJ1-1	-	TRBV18	CASSRDRGRANTEAFF	TGTGCCAGCTCACGGGACAGGGGGAGGGCGAACACTGAAGCTTTCTTT
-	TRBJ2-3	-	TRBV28	CASSSRDTQYF	TGTGCCAGCAGTTCCAGGGATACGCAGTATTTT
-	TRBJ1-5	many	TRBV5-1	CARSLAENQPQHF	TGCGCCAGAAGCTTGGCCGAGAATCAGCCCCAGCATTTT
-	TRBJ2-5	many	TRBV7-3	CASSLGGRPGETQYF	TGTGCCAGCAGCTTAGGGGGGAGGCCGGGAGAGACCCAGTACTTC
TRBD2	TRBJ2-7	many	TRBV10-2	CASTLAGGPNEQYF	TGCGCCAGCACTCTAGCGGGAGGGCCCAACGAGCAGTACTTC
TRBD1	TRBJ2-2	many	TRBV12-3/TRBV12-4	CASETGGTGELFF	TGTGCCAGCGAAACAGGGGGAACCGGGGAGCTGTTTTTT
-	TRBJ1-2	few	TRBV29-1	CSVVEHRGYGYTF	TGCAGCGTTGTAGAACACCGAGGCTATGGCTACACCTTC
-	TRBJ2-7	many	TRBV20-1	CSASDGGRTYEQYF	TGCAGTGCTAGTGACGGGGGAAGGACCTACGAGCAGTACTTC
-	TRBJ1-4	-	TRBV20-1	CSARRPWGGGEKLSF	TGCAGTGCTAGAAGGCCGTGGGGCGGGGGCGAAAAACTGTCTTTT
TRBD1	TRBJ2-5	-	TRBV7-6	CASSSGQGMNWSGETRYF	TGTGCCAGCAGCTCGGGACAGGGGATGAATTGGAGTGGGGAGACCCGGTACTTC
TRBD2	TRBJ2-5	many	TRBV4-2	CASSPGRHREGETQYF	TGTGCCAGCAGCCCAGGGAGACACCGGGAGGGAGAGACCCAGTACTTC
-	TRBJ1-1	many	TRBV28	CASSLLVRTEAFF	TGTGCCAGCAGTTTACTGGTGCGCACTGAAGCTTTCTTT
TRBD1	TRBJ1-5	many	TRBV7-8	CASSAGQGLHQPQHF	TGTGCCAGCAGCGCGGGACAGGGGCTGCATCAGCCCCAGCATTTT